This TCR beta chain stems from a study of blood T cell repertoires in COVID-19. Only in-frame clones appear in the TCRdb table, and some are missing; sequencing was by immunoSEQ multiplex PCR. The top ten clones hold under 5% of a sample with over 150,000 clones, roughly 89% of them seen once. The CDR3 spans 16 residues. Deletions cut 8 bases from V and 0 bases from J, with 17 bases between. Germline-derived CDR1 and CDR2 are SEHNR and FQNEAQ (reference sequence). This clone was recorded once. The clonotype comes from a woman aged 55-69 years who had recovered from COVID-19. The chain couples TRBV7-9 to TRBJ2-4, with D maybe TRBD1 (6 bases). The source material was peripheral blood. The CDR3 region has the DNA TGTGCCAGCGACCCTCCCCAGGGGTTAGCCAAAAACATTCAGTACTTC. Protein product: CASDPPQGLAKNIQYF.